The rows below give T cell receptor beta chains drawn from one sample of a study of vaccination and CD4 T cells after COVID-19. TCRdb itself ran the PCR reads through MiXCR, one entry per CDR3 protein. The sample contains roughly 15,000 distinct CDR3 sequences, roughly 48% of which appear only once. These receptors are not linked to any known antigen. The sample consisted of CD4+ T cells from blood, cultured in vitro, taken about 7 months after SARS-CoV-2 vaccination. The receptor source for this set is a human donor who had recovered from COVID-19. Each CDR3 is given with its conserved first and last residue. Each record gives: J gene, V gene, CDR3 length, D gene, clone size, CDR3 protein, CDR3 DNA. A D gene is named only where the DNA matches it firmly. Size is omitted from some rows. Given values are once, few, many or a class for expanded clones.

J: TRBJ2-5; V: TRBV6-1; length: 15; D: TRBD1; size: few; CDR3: CASRQGWGFQETQYF; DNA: TGTGCCAGCAGACAGGGGTGGGGGTTCCAAGAGACCCAGTACTTC
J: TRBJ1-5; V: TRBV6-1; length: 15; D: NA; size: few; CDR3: CASSLVTGGNQPQHF; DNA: TGTGCCAGCAGCCTCGTGACCGGTGGGAATCAGCCCCAGCATTTT
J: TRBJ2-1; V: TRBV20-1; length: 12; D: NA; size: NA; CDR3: CSATTMGQGTFF; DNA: TGCAGTGCTACTACTATGGGACAAGGAACGTTCTTC
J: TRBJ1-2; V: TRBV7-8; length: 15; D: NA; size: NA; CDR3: CASSLVVGGNYGYTF; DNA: TGTGCCAGCAGCTTAGTGGTAGGGGGGAACTATGGCTACACCTTC
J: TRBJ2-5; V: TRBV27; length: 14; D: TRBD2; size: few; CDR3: CASSLSPGGETQYF; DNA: TGTGCCAGCAGTTTATCCCCGGGAGGGGAGACCCAGTACTTC
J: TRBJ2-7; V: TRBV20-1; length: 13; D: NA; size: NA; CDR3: CSVPRGDNYEQYF; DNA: TGCAGTGTCCCGAGGGGGGACAACTACGAGCAGTACTTC
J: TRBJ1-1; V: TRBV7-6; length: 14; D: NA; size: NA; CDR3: CASSLDGLNTEAFF; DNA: TGTGCCAGCAGCTTAGATGGGCTGAACACTGAAGCTTTCTTT
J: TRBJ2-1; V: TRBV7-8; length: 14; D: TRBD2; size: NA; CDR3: CASSLNGRDGEQFF; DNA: TGTGCCAGCAGCTTAAACGGGAGGGATGGTGAGCAGTTCTTC
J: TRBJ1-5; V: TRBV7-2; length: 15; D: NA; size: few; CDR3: CASSLYPGSNQPQHF; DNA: TGTGCCAGCAGCTTATACCCAGGGAGCAATCAGCCCCAGCATTTT
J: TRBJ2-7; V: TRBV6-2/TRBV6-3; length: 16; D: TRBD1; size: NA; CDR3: CASSSPGQGTTYEQYF; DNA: TGTGCCAGCAGTTCCCCGGGACAGGGGACGACCTACGAGCAGTACTTC
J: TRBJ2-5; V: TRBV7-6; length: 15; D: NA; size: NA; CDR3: CASSLGPTGQETQYF; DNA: TGTGCCAGCAGCTTAGGGCCCACAGGACAAGAGACCCAGTACTTC
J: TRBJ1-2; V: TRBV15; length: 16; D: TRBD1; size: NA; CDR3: CATSRATGDSDYGYTF; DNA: TGTGCCACCAGCAGAGCGACAGGGGATTCGGACTATGGCTACACCTTC
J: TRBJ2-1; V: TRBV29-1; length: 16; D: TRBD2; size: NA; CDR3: CSVLGTSGSSYNEQFF; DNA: TGCAGCGTCCTAGGGACTAGCGGGAGCTCCTACAATGAGCAGTTCTTC
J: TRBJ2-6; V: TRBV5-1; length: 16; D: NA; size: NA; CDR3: CASSLGAITGANVLTF; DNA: TGCGCCAGCAGCTTGGGGGCCATAACTGGGGCCAACGTCCTGACTTTC
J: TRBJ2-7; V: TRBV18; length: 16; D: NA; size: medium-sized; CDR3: CASSPSLGAGTYEQYF; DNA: TGTGCCAGCTCACCCTCTCTGGGGGCCGGGACCTACGAGCAGTACTTC
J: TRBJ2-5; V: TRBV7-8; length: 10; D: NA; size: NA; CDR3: CVSGQETQYF; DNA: TGTGTCTCAGGCCAAGAGACCCAGTACTTC
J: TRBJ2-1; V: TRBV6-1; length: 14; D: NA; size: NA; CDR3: CASSEIPAYNEQFF; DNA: TGTGCCAGCAGTGAAATTCCGGCCTACAATGAGCAGTTCTTC
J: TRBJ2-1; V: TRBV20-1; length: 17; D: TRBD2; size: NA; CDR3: CSATPGLDLNQGNEQFF; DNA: TGCAGTGCTACACCGGGACTAGACCTTAATCAGGGGAATGAGCAGTTCTTC
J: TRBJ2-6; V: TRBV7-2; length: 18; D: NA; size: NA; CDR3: CASSPHYILNSGANVLTF; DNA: TGTGCCAGCAGCCCCCACTATATTTTGAACTCTGGGGCCAACGTCCTGACTTTC
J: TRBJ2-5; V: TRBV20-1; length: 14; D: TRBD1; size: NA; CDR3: CSVRQGALSETQYF; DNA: TGCAGTGTTAGACAGGGGGCGCTTTCGGAGACCCAGTACTTC
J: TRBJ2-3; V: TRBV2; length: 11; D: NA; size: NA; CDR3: CASSGGDTQYF; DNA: TGTGCCAGCAGCGGAGGCGATACGCAGTATTTT
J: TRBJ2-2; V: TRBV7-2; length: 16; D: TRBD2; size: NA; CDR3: CASSPSLAEGAGELFF; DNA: TGTGCCAGCAGCCCGTCGCTAGCGGAAGGTGCCGGGGAGCTGTTTTTT
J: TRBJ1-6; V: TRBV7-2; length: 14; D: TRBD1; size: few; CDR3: CASRKTGVGSPLHF; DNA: TGTGCCAGCAGGAAGACAGGGGTCGGGTCACCCCTCCACTTT
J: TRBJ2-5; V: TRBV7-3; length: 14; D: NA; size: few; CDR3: CASSRGGIQETQYF; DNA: TGTGCCAGCAGCCGAGGGGGGATCCAAGAGACCCAGTACTTC
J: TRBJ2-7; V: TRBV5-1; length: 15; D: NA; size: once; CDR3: CASSLGGGRAYEQYF; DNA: TGCGCCAGCAGCTTAGGGGGGGGGCGCGCCTACGAGCAGTACTTC